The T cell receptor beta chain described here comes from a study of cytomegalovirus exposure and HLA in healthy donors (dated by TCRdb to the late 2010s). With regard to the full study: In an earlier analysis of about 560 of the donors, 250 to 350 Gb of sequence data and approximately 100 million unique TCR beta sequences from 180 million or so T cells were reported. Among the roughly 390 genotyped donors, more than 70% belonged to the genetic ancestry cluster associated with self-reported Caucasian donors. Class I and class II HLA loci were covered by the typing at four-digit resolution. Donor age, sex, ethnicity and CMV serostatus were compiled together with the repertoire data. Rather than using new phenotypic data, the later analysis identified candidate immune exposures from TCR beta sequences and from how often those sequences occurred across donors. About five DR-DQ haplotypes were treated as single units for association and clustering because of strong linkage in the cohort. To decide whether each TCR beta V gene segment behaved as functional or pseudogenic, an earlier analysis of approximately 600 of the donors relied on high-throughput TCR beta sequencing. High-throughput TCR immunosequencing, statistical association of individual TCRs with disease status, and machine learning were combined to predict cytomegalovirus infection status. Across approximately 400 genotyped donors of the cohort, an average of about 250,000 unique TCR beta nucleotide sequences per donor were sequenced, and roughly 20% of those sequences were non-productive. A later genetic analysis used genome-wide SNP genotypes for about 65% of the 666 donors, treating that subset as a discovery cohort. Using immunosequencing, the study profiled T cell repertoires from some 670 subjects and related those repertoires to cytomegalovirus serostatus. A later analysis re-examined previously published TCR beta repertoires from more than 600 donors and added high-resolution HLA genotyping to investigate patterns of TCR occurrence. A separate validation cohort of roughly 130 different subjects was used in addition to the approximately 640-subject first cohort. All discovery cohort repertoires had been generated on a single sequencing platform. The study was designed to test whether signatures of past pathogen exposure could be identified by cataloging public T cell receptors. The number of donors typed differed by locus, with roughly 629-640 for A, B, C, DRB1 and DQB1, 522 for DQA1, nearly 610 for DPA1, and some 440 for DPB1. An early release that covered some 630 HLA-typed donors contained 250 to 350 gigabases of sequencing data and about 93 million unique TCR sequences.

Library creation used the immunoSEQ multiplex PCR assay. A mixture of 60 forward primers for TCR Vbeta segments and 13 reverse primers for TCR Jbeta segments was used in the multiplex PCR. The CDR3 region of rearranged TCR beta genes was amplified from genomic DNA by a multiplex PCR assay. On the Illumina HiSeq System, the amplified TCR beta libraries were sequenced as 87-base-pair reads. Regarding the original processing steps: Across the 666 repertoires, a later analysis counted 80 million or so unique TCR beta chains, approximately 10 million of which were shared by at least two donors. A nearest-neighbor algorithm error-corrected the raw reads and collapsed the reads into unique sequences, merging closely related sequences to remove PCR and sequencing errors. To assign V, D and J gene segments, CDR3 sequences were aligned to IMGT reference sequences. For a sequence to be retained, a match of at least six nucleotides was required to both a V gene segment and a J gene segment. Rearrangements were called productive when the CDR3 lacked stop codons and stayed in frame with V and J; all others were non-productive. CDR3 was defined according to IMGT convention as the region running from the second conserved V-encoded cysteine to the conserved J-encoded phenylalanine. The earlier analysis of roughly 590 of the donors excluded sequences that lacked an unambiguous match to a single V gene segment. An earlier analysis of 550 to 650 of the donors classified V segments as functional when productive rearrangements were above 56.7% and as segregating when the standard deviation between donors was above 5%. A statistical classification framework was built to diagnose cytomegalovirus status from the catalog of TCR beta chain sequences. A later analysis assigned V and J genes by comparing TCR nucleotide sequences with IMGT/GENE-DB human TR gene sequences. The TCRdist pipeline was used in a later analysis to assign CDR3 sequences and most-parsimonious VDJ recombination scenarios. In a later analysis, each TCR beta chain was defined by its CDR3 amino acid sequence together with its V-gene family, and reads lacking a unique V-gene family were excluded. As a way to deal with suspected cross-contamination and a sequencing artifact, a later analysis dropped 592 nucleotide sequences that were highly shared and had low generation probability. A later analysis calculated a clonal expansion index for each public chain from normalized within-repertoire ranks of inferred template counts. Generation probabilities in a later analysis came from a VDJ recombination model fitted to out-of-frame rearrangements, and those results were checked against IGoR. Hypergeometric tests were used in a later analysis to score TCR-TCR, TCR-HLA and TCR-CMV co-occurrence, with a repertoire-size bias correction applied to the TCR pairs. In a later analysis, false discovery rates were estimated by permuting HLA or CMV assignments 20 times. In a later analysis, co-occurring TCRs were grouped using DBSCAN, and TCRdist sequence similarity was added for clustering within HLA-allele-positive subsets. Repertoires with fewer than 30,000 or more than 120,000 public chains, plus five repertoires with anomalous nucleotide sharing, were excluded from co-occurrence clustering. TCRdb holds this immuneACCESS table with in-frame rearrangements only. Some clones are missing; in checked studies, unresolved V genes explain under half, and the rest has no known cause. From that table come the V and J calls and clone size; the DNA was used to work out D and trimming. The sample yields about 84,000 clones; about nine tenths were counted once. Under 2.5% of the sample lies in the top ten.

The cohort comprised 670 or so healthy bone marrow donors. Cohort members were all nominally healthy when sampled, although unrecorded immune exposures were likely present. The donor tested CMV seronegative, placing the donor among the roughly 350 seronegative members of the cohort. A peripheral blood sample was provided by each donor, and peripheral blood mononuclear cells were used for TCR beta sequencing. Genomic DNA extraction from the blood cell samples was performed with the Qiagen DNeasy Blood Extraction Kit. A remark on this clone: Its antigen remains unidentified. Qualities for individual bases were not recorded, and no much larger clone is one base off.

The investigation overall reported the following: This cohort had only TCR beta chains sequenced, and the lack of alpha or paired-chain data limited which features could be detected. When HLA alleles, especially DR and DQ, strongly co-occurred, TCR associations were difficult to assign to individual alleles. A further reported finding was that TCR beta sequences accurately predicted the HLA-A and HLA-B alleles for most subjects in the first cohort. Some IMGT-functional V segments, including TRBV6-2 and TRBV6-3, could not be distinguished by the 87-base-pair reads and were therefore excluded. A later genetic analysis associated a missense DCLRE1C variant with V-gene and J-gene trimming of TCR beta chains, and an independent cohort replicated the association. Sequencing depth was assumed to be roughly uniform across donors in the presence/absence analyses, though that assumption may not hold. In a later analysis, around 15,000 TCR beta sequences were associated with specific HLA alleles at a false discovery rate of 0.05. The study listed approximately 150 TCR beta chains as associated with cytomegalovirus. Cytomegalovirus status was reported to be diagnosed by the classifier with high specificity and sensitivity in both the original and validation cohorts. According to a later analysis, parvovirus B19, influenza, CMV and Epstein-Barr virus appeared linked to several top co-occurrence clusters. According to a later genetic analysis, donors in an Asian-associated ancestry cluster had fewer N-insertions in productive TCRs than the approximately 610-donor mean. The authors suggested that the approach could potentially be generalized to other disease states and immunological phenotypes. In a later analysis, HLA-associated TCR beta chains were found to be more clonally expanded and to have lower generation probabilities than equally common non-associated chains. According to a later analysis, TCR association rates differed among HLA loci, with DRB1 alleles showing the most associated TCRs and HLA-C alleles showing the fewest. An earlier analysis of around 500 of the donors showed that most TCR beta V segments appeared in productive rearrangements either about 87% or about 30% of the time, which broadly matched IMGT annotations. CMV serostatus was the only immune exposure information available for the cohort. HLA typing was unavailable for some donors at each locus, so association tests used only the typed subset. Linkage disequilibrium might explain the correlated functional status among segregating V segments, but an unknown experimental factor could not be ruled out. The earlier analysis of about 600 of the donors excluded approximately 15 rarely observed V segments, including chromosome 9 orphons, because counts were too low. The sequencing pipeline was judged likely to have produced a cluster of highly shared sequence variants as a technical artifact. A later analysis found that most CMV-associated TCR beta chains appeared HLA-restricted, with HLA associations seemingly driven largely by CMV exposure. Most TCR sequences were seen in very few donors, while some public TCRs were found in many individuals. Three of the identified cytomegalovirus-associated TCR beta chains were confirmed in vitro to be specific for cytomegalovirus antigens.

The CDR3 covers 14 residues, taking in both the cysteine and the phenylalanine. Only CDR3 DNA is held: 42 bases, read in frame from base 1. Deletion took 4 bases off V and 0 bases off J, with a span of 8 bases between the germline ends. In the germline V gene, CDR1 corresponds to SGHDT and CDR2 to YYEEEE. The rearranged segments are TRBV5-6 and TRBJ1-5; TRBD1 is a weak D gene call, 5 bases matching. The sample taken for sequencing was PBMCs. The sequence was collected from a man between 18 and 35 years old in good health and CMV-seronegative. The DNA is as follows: TGTGCCAGCAGCCCAGGGTTTAGCAATCAGCCCCAGCATTTT. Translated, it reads CASSPGFSNQPQHF.